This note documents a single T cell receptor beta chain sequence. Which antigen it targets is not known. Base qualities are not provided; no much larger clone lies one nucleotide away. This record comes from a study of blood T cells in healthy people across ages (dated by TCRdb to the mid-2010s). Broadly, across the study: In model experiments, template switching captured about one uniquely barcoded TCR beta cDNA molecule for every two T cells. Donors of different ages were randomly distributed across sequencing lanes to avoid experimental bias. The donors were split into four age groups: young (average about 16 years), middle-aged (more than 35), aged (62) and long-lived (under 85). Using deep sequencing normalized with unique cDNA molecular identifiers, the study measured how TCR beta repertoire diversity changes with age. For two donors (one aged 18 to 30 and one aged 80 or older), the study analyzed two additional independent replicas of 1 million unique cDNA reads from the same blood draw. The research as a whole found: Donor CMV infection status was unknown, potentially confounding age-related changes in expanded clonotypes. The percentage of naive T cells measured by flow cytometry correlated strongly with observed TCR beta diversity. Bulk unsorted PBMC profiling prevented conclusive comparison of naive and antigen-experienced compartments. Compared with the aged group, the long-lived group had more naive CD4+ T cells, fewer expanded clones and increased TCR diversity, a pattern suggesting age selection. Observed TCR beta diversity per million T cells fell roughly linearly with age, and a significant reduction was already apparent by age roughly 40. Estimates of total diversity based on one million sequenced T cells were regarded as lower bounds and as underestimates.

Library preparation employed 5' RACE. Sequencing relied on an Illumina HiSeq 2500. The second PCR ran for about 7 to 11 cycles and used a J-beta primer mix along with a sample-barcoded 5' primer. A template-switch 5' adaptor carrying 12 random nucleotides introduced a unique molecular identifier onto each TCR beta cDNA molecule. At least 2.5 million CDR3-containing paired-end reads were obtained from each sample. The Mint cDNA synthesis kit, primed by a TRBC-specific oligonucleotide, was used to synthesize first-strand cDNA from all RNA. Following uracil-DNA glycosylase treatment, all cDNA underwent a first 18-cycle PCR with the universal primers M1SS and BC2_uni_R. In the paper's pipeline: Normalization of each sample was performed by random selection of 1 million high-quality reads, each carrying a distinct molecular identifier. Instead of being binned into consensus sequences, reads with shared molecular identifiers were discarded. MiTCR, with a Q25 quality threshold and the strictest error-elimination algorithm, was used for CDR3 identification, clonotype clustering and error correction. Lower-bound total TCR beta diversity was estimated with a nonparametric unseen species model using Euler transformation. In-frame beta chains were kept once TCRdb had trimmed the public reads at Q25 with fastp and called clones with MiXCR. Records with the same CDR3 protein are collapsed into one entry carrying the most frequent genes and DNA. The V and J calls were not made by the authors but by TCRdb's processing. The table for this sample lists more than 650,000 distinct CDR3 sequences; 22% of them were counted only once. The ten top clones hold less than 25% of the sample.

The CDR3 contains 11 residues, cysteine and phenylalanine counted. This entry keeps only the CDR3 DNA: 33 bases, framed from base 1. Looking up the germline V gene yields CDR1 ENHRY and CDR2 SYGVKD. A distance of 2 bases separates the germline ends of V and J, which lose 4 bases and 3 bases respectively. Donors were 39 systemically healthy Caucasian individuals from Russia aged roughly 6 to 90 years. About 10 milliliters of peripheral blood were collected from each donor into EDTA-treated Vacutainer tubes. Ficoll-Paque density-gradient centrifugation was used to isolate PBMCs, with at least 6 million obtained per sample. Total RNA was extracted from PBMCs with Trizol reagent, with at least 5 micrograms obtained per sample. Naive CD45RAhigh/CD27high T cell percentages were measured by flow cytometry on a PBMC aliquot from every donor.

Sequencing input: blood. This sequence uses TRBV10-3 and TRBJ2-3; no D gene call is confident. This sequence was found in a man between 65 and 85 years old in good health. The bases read TGTGCCATCAGTGGAACAGATACGCAGTATTTT. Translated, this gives CAISGTDTQYF.